The 17 T cell receptor beta chains below come from one sample, sequenced in a study of blood T cell repertoires in COVID-19. Assay used: immunoSEQ multiplex PCR; TCRdb lists only in-frame clones, some missing. This table holds around 250,000 clones, about 87% found once. The sequencing input was PBMCs or T cells enriched from blood (not recorded which). The receptors derive from a middle-aged woman with acute COVID-19.

This chain joins TRBV6-5 and TRBJ1-6; possible D gene TRBD1, 5 bases. Between the trimmed V and J ends, which lost 2 bases and 10 bases, there was a span of 15 bases. Germline assignment: CDR1 MNHEY and CDR2 SVGAGI. The CDR3 spans 15 residues. CDR3 sequence (DNA): TGTGCCAGCAGTTACGGCCAGGGAAGGTCGTCACCCCTCCACTTT. This codes for CASSYGQGRSSPLHF.

The chain is built from TRBV6-5 and TRBJ1-1, with D unresolved. Germline assignment: CDR1 MNHEY and CDR2 SVGAGI. The CDR3 length is 13 residues. Trimming took 8 bases from V and 1 from J, leaving 11 bases between them. CDR3 loop: CASPKEWNTEAFF. The CDR3 DNA is TGTGCCAGCCCAAAAGAGTGGAACACTGAAGCTTTCTTT.

V is TRBV7-3 and J is TRBJ2-1; D not certain. V dropped 2 bases and J dropped 0 bases, with 8 bases sitting between them. Per the germline V gene, CDR1 is SGHTA and CDR2 is FQGTGA. CDR3 length: 15 residues. Here the CDR3 reads CASSLHESSYNEQFF. The CDR3 DNA follows: TGTGCCAGCAGCTTACATGAGAGCTCCTACAATGAGCAGTTCTTC. Full variable domain (remainder filled in from reference TRBV7-3 and TRBJ2-1): GAGVSQTPSNKVTEKGKYVELRCDPISGHTALYWYRQSLGQGPEFLIYFQGTGAADDSGLPNDRFFAVRPEGSVSTLKIQRTERGDSAVYLCASSLHESSYNEQFFGPGTRLTVL.

The chain is built from TRBV24-1 and TRBJ2-1, with 13 bases that match TRBD2. This CDR3 comprises 18 residues. CDR1 is KGHDR, CDR2 SFDVKD, per germline. Trimming cost V 1 base and J 7 bases; bases outside gene matches: 9. CDR3 loop: CATSDFPTSGRAVNEQFF. CDR3 bases: TGTGCCACCAGTGATTTTCCAACTAGCGGGAGGGCAGTAAATGAGCAGTTCTTC.

CDR3 bases: TGTGCCAGCAGTGAGGGCAGGAAGACTGAAGCTTTCTTT. Translated: CASSEGRKTEAFF. V is TRBV6-1 and J is TRBJ1-1; the D is unclear. V lost 3 bases, J lost 5 bases, and 10 bases lay in between. Per germline, CDR1 MNHNS and CDR2 SASEGT. This CDR3 comprises 13 residues.

This sequence joins TRBV7-9 and TRBJ2-5; D is undetermined. The CDR3 runs 15 residues. Germline lookup yields CDR1 SEHNR and CDR2 FQNEAQ (reference sequence). Trimming cost V 1 base and J 0 bases, with 9 bases left between them. In nucleotides, the CDR3 is TGTGCCAGCAGCTTAGGGCGGTCAGACCAAGAGACCCAGTACTTC. Translated: CASSLGRSDQETQYF.

The chain recombines TRBV7-9 with TRBJ2-7, with D tentatively TRBD1 (6 bases). The CDR3 totals 14 residues. CDR1 and CDR2 from the germline V gene are SEHNR and FQNEAQ (reference sequence). Trimming took off 2 bases at V and 9 bases at J, with 17 bases between the two ends. The DNA of the CDR3 is TGTGCCAGCAGCTTACGGGACACCGGGTCGGTGCAGTACTTC. Residues: CASSLRDTGSVQYF. The whole variable domain, filled in from reference TRBV7-9 and TRBJ2-7, reads DTGVSQNPRHKITKRGQNVTFRCDPISEHNRLYWYRQTLGQGPEFLTYFQNEAQLEKSRLLSDRFSAERPKGSFSTLEIQRTEQGDSAMYLCASSLRDTGSVQYFGPGTRLTVT.

The V and J genes are TRBV7-9 and TRBJ2-5; 7 nucleotides line up with TRBD2. V shed 5 bases, J shed 7 bases, and the junction held 10 bases outside the gene matches. This CDR3 has 14 residues. CDR1 and CDR2 from the germline V gene are SEHNR and FQNEAQ (reference sequence). CDR3 region: CASSVTGLPGTQYF. CDR3 DNA sequence: TGTGCCAGCAGCGTAACGGGACTACCCGGGACCCAGTACTTC.

This clone appeared once. The gene calls are TRBV27 and TRBJ2-1; 10 bases are shared with TRBD2. The CDR3 length is 15 residues. Looked up from germline, CDR1 is MNHEY and CDR2 is SMNVEV (reference sequence). Germline trimming cut 3 bases from V and 8 bases from J; bases unmatched to any gene: 7. The CDR3 is CASSFEREGRDEQFF. The CDR3 bases are TGTGCCAGCAGTTTCGAGCGGGAGGGCCGCGATGAGCAGTTCTTC.

The chain uses TRBV5-1 and TRBJ2-7; TRBD2 is a possible D gene (5 bases). There are 14 residues in the CDR3. Trimming cost V 4 bases and J 3 bases, with 14 bases left between them. CDR1 and CDR2 from the germline V gene are SGHRS and YFSETQ. CDR3 coding DNA: TGCGCCAGCAGCCAACGTATGGAGGACTACGAGCAGTACTTC. Protein: CASSQRMEDYEQYF.

The chain recombines TRBV30 with TRBJ2-2; 8 bases map to TRBD1. V shed 3 bases, J shed 2 bases, and the junction held 11 bases outside the gene matches. The CDR3 has 17 residues. The germline V gene encodes CDR1 GTSNPN and CDR2 SVGIG (reference sequence). The CDR3 is CAWRGLQGDINTGELFF. Written as DNA, the CDR3 is TGTGCCTGGAGGGGCTTACAGGGGGACATTAACACCGGGGAGCTGTTTTTT.

The J gene is TRBJ2-3, the V gene TRBV27, with D possibly being TRBD2 (6 bases). From germline, CDR1 is MNHEY and CDR2 SMNVEV (reference sequence). This CDR3 has 14 amino acids. The V and J ends lost 3 bases and 5 bases respectively, with 12 bases between them. The CDR3 DNA reads as TGTGCCAGCAGTTTGCGCTTGGGGGGAGATACGCAGTATTTT. Translated: CASSLRLGGDTQYF.

This sequence joins TRBV30 and TRBJ2-1, with 10 bases fitting TRBD2. Germline V gene sequence: CDR1 GTSNPN, CDR2 SVGIG (reference sequence). The V segment lost 4 bases and the J segment 7 bases; nucleotides outside the gene matches: 4. The CDR3 sequence is 13 residues long. This CDR3 is CAWTSGSWNEQFF. The CDR3 nucleotides read TGTGCCTGGACTAGCGGGAGTTGGAATGAGCAGTTCTTC.

This clone was observed a single time. J is TRBJ2-5 and V is TRBV5-1, with 10 bases lining up with TRBD2. Losses at the gene ends were 0 bases for V and 1 base for J; bases not matched to a gene: 3. Per germline, CDR1 SGHRS and CDR2 YFSETQ. This CDR3 spans 16 amino acids. The CDR3 DNA reads as TGCGCCAGCAGCTTGGGGCCTAGCGGGGGCCAAGAGACCCAGTACTTC. Translated, it gives CASSLGPSGGQETQYF.

This chain connects TRBV13 to TRBJ1-1; D gene unclear. There are 13 residues in the CDR3. V gave up 5 bases and J gave up 3 bases, with 10 bases separating them. The V gene's germline CDR1 is PRHDT and CDR2 FYEKMQ (reference sequence). The CDR3 sequence is CASSRRDYTEAFF. The CDR3 nucleotides read TGTGCCAGCAGCCGCCGCGATTACACTGAAGCTTTCTTT.

The chain links TRBV9 to TRBJ1-5, with D unclear. The V end was cut by 3 bases, the J end by 9 bases, with 13 bases between. The CDR3 length is 13 residues. Germline values: CDR1 SGDLS, CDR2 YYNGEE. The CDR3, as DNA: TGTGCCAGCAGCGCGACCGGGGAAGGGCCCCAGCATTTT. The encoded protein is CASSATGEGPQHF. The variable domain in full, with the rest retrieved from reference TRBV9 and TRBJ1-5, is DSGVTQTPKHLITATGQRVTLRCSPRSGDLSVYWYQQSLDQGLQFLIQYYNGEERAKGNILERFSAQQFPDLHSELNLSSLELGDSALYFCASSATGEGPQHFGDGTRLSIL.

This chain joins TRBV10-3 and TRBJ2-2; D is ambiguous. There are 15 residues in the CDR3. CDR1 is ENHRY, CDR2 SYGVKD, per germline. V lost 7 bases, J lost 0 bases, and 12 bases lay in between. This CDR3 reads CAITSDPSNTGELFF. The CDR3 DNA reads TGTGCCATCACGAGCGATCCATCGAACACCGGGGAGCTGTTTTTT.